The subject of this entry is one TCR beta chain. Its specificity is unknown. This record belongs to a study of T cell responses to AZD1222 COVID-19 vaccine. Trimming pared 3 bases from V and 0 bases from J, leaving 3 bases between. The CDR3 sequence is 14 residues long. The germline gives CDR1 LGHDT, CDR2 YNNKEL (reference sequence). Study-wide findings and caveats: AZD1222 recipients seropositive at baseline numbered only 6 or 7. The donor cohort was predominantly white British with a female majority, and clonal diversity may have been underestimated.

The assay was immunoSEQ multiplex PCR, and TCRdb's table has in-frame clones only and misses some. The table includes approximately 100,000 clones, 91% detected once. The source was peripheral blood, collected on day 0 of AZD1222 vaccination. The chain joins TRBV3-1 (or the pseudogene TRBV3-2) to TRBJ1-6; D uncertain. This TCR was sampled from an adult in good health. CDR3 nucleotide sequence: TGTGCCAGCAGCCAGGGCTCCTATAATTCACCCCTCCACTTT. Amino acids: CASSQGSYNSPLHF.